This passage covers 20 T cell receptor beta chains from one sample sequenced in a study of blood T cell repertoires in COVID-19. The table came from immunoSEQ multiplex PCR; TCRdb's copy has only in-frame clones and leaves some out. The repertoire includes roughly 200,000 clones, about 75% of them detected once, and more than 6.5% sits in the top ten. The sequenced sample was peripheral blood. The source is a woman between 45 and 65 years old with active or convalescent COVID-19.

The chain employs TRBV28 and TRBJ1-1; 7 bases are a match to TRBD1. The V and J ends lost 3 bases and 1 base, in that order; junction bases with no gene match: 2. The CDR3 is 14 amino acids. Germline CDR1 and CDR2: MDHEN and SYDVKM. CDR3 loop: CASSLPGGNTEAFF. The CDR3 nucleotides read TGTGCCAGCAGTTTGCCAGGGGGGAACACTGAAGCTTTCTTT.

This chain joins TRBV5-5 and TRBJ1-1, with a possible D match to TRBD1 (6 bases). Per germline, CDR1 SGHKS and CDR2 YYEKEE (reference sequence). CDR3 length: 16 amino acids. The V end lost 4 bases, the J end lost 3 bases, and 19 bases lay between the germline ends. CDR3 loop: CASSQPRGAGDTEAFF. For the CDR3, the DNA is TGTGCCAGCAGCCAACCGCGGGGGGCAGGGGACACTGAAGCTTTCTTT.

This chain uses TRBV19 with TRBJ1-2; D remains ambiguous. This CDR3 is 11 amino acids long. Trimming cost V 7 bases and J 6 bases, with 9 bases left between them. CDR1 LNHDA and CDR2 SQIVND come from the germline V gene (reference sequence). The CDR3 protein is CASMQANGYTF. The CDR3, as DNA: TGTGCCAGTATGCAGGCCAATGGCTACACCTTC.

This clone was seen a few times. This chain joins TRBV3-1 (or the pseudogene TRBV3-2) and TRBJ2-7; a weak D match, TRBD2 (7 bases). The V and J ends lost 2 bases and 3 bases respectively, with 11 bases between them. The germline V gene encodes CDR1 LGHDT and CDR2 YNNKEL (reference sequence). This CDR3 spans 14 amino acids. This CDR3 is CASSQLGGGYEQYF. The CDR3 DNA follows: TGTGCCAGCAGCCAACTGGGAGGGGGCTACGAGCAGTACTTC.

The V and J genes are TRBV10-3 and TRBJ1-2, with TRBD1 identical over 8 bases. The V and J ends lost 10 bases and 4 bases, in that order; junction bases with no gene match: 11. Per germline, CDR1 ENHRY and CDR2 SYGVKD. This CDR3 comprises 14 residues. CDR3 amino acids: CATWTGSEGYGYTF. The CDR3 nucleotides read TGTGCCACCTGGACAGGGTCGGAGGGCTATGGCTACACCTTC.

This rearrangement joins TRBV19 to TRBJ1-3; TRBD1 matches at 9 bases. V shed 4 bases, J shed 4 bases, and the junction held 8 bases outside the gene matches. Germline CDR1 is LNHDA and CDR2 is SQIVND (reference sequence). The CDR3 is 16 residues long. This chain's CDR3 is CASSSKTGGKGNTIYF. CDR3 coding DNA: TGTGCCAGTAGTAGCAAGACAGGGGGGAAAGGAAACACCATATATTTT. Full variable domain (missing parts from reference TRBV19 and TRBJ1-3): DGGITQSPKYLFRKEGQNVTLSCEQNLNHDAMYWYRQDPGQGLRLIYYSQIVNDFQKGDIAEGYSVSREKKESFPLTVTSAQKNPTAFYLCASSSKTGGKGNTIYFGEGSWLTVV.

The chain carries TRBV19 and TRBJ2-5; weak D call: TRBD1 (5 bases). Germline CDR1 LNHDA, CDR2 SQIVND (reference sequence). Deletions cut 3 bases from V and 5 bases from J, with 16 bases between. The CDR3 runs 15 residues. The CDR3 spells CASSMIGRVRETQYF. Written as DNA, the CDR3 is TGTGCCAGTAGTATGATTGGCAGGGTGAGGGAGACCCAGTACTTC.

This clone appeared many times. This chain links TRBV7-2 with TRBJ2-1; no definite D call. This CDR3 is built from 15 residues. Germline V gene lookup returns CDR1 SGHTA and CDR2 FQGNSA. V dropped 3 bases and J dropped 8 bases, with 17 bases sitting between them. CDR3 coding DNA: TGTGCCAGCAGCTTGCCGATCCCTGTTCGGGATGAGCAGTTCTTC. As protein: CASSLPIPVRDEQFF.

The chain is built from TRBV5-6 and TRBJ2-1, with D possibly being TRBD1 (6 bases). V gave up 4 bases and J gave up 5 bases, with 7 bases separating them. This CDR3 comprises 12 residues. Germline V gene data show CDR1 as SGHDT and CDR2 as YYEEEE. The CDR3, as DNA: TGTGCCAGCAGCCCAGGGGACAATGAGCAGTTCTTC. Translated, it gives CASSPGDNEQFF.

The chain couples TRBV14 to TRBJ2-5; D not certain. Trimming removed 1 base from V and 11 bases from J, with 8 bases in between. This CDR3 comprises 11 residues. In germline, CDR1 is SGHDN, CDR2 FVKESK. CDR3 sequence (DNA): TGTGCCAGCAGCCAAGGTCCCTCTCAGTACTTC. Translating gives CASSQGPSQYF.

This chain links TRBV6-5 with TRBJ1-4; TRBD1 matches at 10 bases. Trimming cost V 6 bases and J 7 bases; bases outside gene matches: 5. Germline-derived CDR1 and CDR2 are MNHEY and SVGAGI. The CDR3 totals 14 residues. Here the CDR3 reads CASRRQGASEKLFF. The DNA of the CDR3 is TGTGCCAGCAGACGACAGGGGGCTAGTGAAAAACTGTTTTTT.

V usage is TRBV19 and J usage is TRBJ1-6; 7 bases align to TRBD1. Germline loops: CDR1 LNHDA, CDR2 SQIVND (reference sequence). This CDR3 is built from 16 residues. The trim removed 2 bases at V and 9 bases at J, leaving 10 bases unmatched. The CDR3 reads CASSILGQPSRSPLHF. The CDR3 nucleotides read TGTGCCAGTAGTATACTGGGACAGCCGTCGCGTTCACCCCTCCACTTT.

V and J are TRBV6-5 and TRBJ1-3, with TRBD1 as a possible D gene (5 bases). The CDR3 totals 16 residues. Trimming left V 2 bases short and J 0 bases short, with 11 bases between. CDR1 and CDR2 from the germline V gene are MNHEY and SVGAGI. CDR3 region: CASSYDGGSSGNTIYF. The CDR3 coding sequence is TGTGCCAGCAGTTACGATGGGGGGAGCTCTGGAAACACCATATATTTT.

V gene TRBV6-2 or TRBV6-3 combines with J gene TRBJ1-5, with a possible D match to TRBD1 (5 bases). Germline CDR1 is MNHEY and CDR2 is SVGEGT. CDR3 length: 15 amino acids. V was shortened by 1 base and J by 5 bases, with 12 bases between the two germline ends. Here the CDR3 DNA reads TGTGCCAGCAGTTACTTTTCCGGGGGGGATCAGCCCCAGCATTTT. The encoded protein is CASSYFSGGDQPQHF.

The genes are TRBV10-2 and TRBJ1-1, with D unclear. This CDR3 region has 13 residues. V was trimmed by 2 bases and J by 11 bases, leaving 15 bases between them. The germline gives CDR1 WSHSY, CDR2 SAAADI. CDR3 DNA sequence: TGCGCCAGCAGTGAGCTTGGGCCCCCGGTCGCTTTCTTT. Its protein product is CASSELGPPVAFF.

The gene calls are TRBV2 and TRBJ2-5; D ambiguous. There are 15 residues in the CDR3. Germline CDR1 is SNHLY and CDR2 is FYNNEI. V was pared by 2 bases and J by 2 bases, with 12 bases between. This CDR3 is CASSESPSRQETQYF. The CDR3 nucleotides are TGTGCCAGCAGTGAATCCCCGAGCAGGCAAGAGACCCAGTACTTC.

The chain is built from TRBV19 and TRBJ1-6, with D tentatively TRBD1 (5 bases). V was shortened by 7 bases and J by 8 bases, with 12 bases between the two germline ends. The CDR3 is 13 residues long. CDR1 is LNHDA and CDR2 is SQIVND in the germline V gene (reference sequence). The CDR3 sequence: CASNPGSDSPLHF. For the CDR3, the DNA is TGTGCCAGTAACCCAGGGTCCGATTCACCCCTCCACTTT.

V gene TRBV7-9 combines with J gene TRBJ2-1, with 7 bases matching TRBD1. There are 16 residues in the CDR3. The germline V gene encodes CDR1 SEHNR and CDR2 FQNEAQ (reference sequence). Losses at the gene ends were 4 bases for V and 4 bases for J; bases not matched to a gene: 10. In DNA, the CDR3 is TGTGCCAGCAGCTCTGAGAAGGGGGCTCGTTACAATGAGCAGTTCTTC. Its translation is CASSSEKGARYNEQFF.

The chain recombines TRBV2 with TRBJ1-1; D uncertain. The V end lost 1 base, the J end lost 1 base, and 4 bases lay between the germline ends. Germline V gene data show CDR1 as SNHLY and CDR2 as FYNNEI. This CDR3 comprises 13 residues. CDR3 sequence reads: CASSEDRNTEAFF. CDR3 DNA: TGTGCCAGCAGTGAAGACAGGAACACTGAAGCTTTCTTT.

The chain recombines TRBV11-3 with TRBJ2-3; 7 bases map to TRBD2. Unmatched junction bases numbered 6, after V lost 5 bases and J lost 1 base. Germline CDR1 is SGHNT and CDR2 is YENEEA. The CDR3 extends over 15 amino acids. The CDR3 bases are TGTGCCAGCAGCGACGCGGGGGTCGGCACAGATACGCAGTATTTT. It translates to CASSDAGVGTDTQYF. Based on the CDR3 plus reference TRBV11-3 and TRBJ2-3, the full variable domain is EAGVVQSPRYKIIEKKQPVAFWCNPISGHNTLYWYLQNLGQGPELLIRYENEEAVDDSQLPKDRFSAERLKGVDSTLKIQPAELGDSAVYLCASSDAGVGTDTQYFGPGTRLTVL.